The 28 T cell receptor beta chains below all came from one sample that was sequenced in a study of neurological immune-mediated disorders. TCRdb redid the calling of the 5' RACE reads with MiXCR, one entry per CDR3 protein. The data hold some 60,000 distinct CDR3 sequences, with 3.5% to 4.5% observed a single time. The sample consisted of PBMCs. These receptors originate from a woman aged 45-59 years with multiple sclerosis.

This clonotype has ten or more counts. The chain combines TRBV20-1 with TRBJ2-7, with D possibly TRBD1 on 6 matching bases. Germline CDR1 and CDR2: DFQATT and SNEGSKA (reference sequence). This CDR3 comprises 15 residues. V lost 0 bases to trimming and J lost 1 base, with 13 bases between them. The CDR3 is CSAREPTGNSYEQYF. The CDR3 DNA is TGCAGTGCTAGAGAGCCCACAGGGAATTCCTACGAGCAGTACTTC.

This clonotype has ten or more counts. The rearrangement uses TRBV6-2 or TRBV6-3 and TRBJ2-5; 8 positions agree with TRBD1. Losses at the gene ends were 2 bases for V and 3 bases for J; bases not matched to a gene: 29. Germline CDR1 is MNHEY and CDR2 is SVGEGT. The CDR3 extends over 23 amino acids. The CDR3 DNA reads as TGTGCCAGCAGTTACCTTTACGACCTTTGGACAGGGCGCCTGAGCGGGCCTAAAGAGACCCAGTACTTC. Protein product: CASSYLYDLWTGRLSGPKETQYF.

The gene calls are TRBV4-2 and TRBJ2-7; maybe TRBD2 (6 bases). Trimming pared 0 bases from V and 4 bases from J, leaving 10 bases between. This CDR3 is 14 amino acids long. From germline, CDR1 is LGHNA and CDR2 YNFKEQ. The CDR3, as DNA: TGTGCCAGCAGCCAAGATCCAGGGACTTACGAGCAGTACTTC. Its protein product is CASSQDPGTYEQYF.

This clonotype has ten or more counts. This chain links TRBV20-1 with TRBJ2-2, with D perhaps given as TRBD1 or TRBD2 (5 bases each). Germline V gene data show CDR1 as DFQATT and CDR2 as SNEGSKA (reference sequence). V gave up 3 bases and J gave up 4 bases, with 18 bases separating them. CDR3 length: 16 amino acids. The CDR3 DNA follows: TGCAGTGCTAGCAGGCGGCCCAGAGGGGTCACCGGGGAGCTGTTTTTT. Protein sequence: CSASRRPRGVTGELFF.

For this clonotype: A clone one base away is much larger, so this may be a read error. The rearrangement joins TRBV10-3 to TRBJ1-1; tentatively, D is TRBD1 (5 bases). This CDR3 is built from 16 residues. Looked up from germline, CDR1 is ENHRY and CDR2 is SYGVKD. The chain's CDR3 is CATSETGHHMNTEAFF. CDR3 sequence (DNA): TGTGCCACCAGTGAAACAGGACACCACATGAACACTGAAGCTTTCTTT.

This clonotype was observed at least ten times. The chain carries TRBV20-1 and TRBJ2-3; D is possibly TRBD1 (6 bases). Germline V gives CDR1 DFQATT, CDR2 SNEGSKA (reference sequence). This CDR3 is built from 13 residues. The V and J ends lost 3 bases and 3 bases respectively, with 10 bases between them. This CDR3 is CSASTGKTDTQYF. DNA for the CDR3: TGCAGTGCTAGTACAGGGAAAACAGATACGCAGTATTTT.

This clonotype has ten or more counts. One junction end does not reproduce the germline sequence, and a read error may be involved. V and J are TRBV20-1 and TRBJ1-5; TRBD1 matches 8 bases. The CDR3 runs 17 residues. Per germline, CDR1 DFQATT and CDR2 SNEGSKA (reference sequence). CDR3 nucleotide sequence: TGCAGTGCTAGACCCCTGGAGGCAGGGGGCTTCAATCAGCCCCAGAATTTT. Amino acid sequence: CSARPLEAGGFNQPQNF.

The table lists this clonotype with many counts. CDR3 residues: CSVGGAGRRNQPQHF. The CDR3 DNA follows: TGCAGCGTCGGGGGGGCAGGGAGACGCAATCAGCCCCAGCATTTT. The genes are TRBV29-1 and TRBJ1-5; D possibly corresponds to TRBD1 (6 bases). Germline lookup yields CDR1 SQVTM and CDR2 ANQGSEA. The CDR3 has 15 amino acids. Trimming left V 6 bases short and J 2 bases short, with 17 bases between.

This clonotype occurred many times. The rearrangement joins TRBV20-1 to TRBJ2-1, with a weak D call TRBD2 (6 bases). The CDR3 extends over 15 amino acids. The V and J ends lost 2 bases and 9 bases respectively, with 20 bases between them. CDR1 and CDR2 from the germline V gene are DFQATT and SNEGSKA (reference sequence). The CDR3 DNA sequence: TGCAGTGCTAGACCGGGACTCTCAACTTCCAGTGAGCAGTTCTTC. Protein: CSARPGLSTSSEQFF.

This clonotype has a count of ten or more. This chain uses TRBV11-3 with TRBJ2-5; tentative D call: TRBD2 (6 bases). Between the trimmed V and J ends, which lost 5 bases and 5 bases, there was a span of 12 bases. In germline, CDR1 is SGHNT, CDR2 YENEEA. This CDR3 has 13 residues. CDR3 sequence: CASSPRGFETQYF. The CDR3 nucleotides read TGTGCCAGCAGCCCCCGGGGGTTTGAGACCCAGTACTTC.

At least ten counts were recorded for this clonotype. This chain links TRBV10-3 with TRBJ2-2, with D possibly matching TRBD2 (6 bases). V dropped 4 bases and J dropped 6 bases, with 12 bases sitting between them. The length of the CDR3 is 14 residues. Germline lookup yields CDR1 ENHRY and CDR2 SYGVKD. The CDR3 nucleotides read TGTGCCATCAGTGGAACTAGCTACTCCGGGGAGCTGTTTTTT. It yields the protein CAISGTSYSGELFF.

This clonotype was seen at least ten times. This CDR3 is CASSKGGSLYEQYF. The CDR3 DNA follows: TGTGCCAGCAGCAAAGGTGGGAGTCTCTACGAGCAGTACTTC. The genes are TRBV21-1 and TRBJ2-7. TRBV21-1 has pseudogene status. The CDR3 length is 14 residues.

This clonotype was counted many times. V gene TRBV5-1 combines with J gene TRBJ2-2; D gene uncertain. The germline gives CDR1 SGHRS, CDR2 YFSETQ. Trimming took 2 bases from V and 5 from J, leaving 10 bases between them. The CDR3 is made up of 14 amino acids. The CDR3 DNA reads as TGCGCCAGCAGCTTTGTGGTGGGGACCGGGGAGCTGTTTTTT. Protein: CASSFVVGTGELFF.

This clonotype was recorded many times. The chain joins TRBV7-9 to TRBJ2-5, with D possibly TRBD2 on 5 matching bases. Germline V gives CDR1 SEHNR, CDR2 FQNEAQ (reference sequence). Trimming stripped 5 bases from V and 7 bases from J, with 14 bases between. The length of the CDR3 is 13 residues. The CDR3 is CASSRSRETTQYF. CDR3 sequence (DNA): TGTGCCAGCAGCCGATCTAGGGAGACGACCCAGTACTTC. The whole variable domain, remainder taken from reference TRBV7-9 and TRBJ2-5, is DTGVSQNPRHKITKRGQNVTFRCDPISEHNRLYWYRQTLGQGPEFLTYFQNEAQLEKSRLLSDRFSAERPKGSFSTLEIQRTEQGDSAMYLCASSRSRETTQYFGPGTRLLVL.

This clonotype was recorded many times. The chain couples TRBV24-1 to TRBJ2-5, with D perhaps TRBD2 (5 bases). Germline assignment: CDR1 KGHDR and CDR2 SFDVKD. V lost 4 bases to trimming and J lost 4 bases, with 15 bases between them. The CDR3 has 15 amino acids. CDR3 DNA sequence: TGTGCCACCAGTGAAATGACACCCCGGGGAGAGACCCAGTACTTC. Protein product: CATSEMTPRGETQYF.

This clonotype was observed many times. This chain joins TRBV20-1 and TRBJ2-1; the match to TRBD2 covers 9 bases. V gave up 3 bases and J gave up 4 bases; unmatched junction bases: 13. CDR3 length: 17 amino acids. CDR1 is DFQATT and CDR2 is SNEGSKA in the germline V gene (reference sequence). CDR3 sequence (DNA): TGCAGTGCTAGGGGGCCCATGACTAGCGGAGTTTACAATGAGCAGTTCTTC. Encoded protein: CSARGPMTSGVYNEQFF.

This clonotype has just a few counts. V and J are TRBV7-9 and TRBJ2-1; 7 nucleotides line up with TRBD2. Germline CDR1 SEHNR, CDR2 FQNEAQ (reference sequence). The CDR3 totals 13 residues. The CDR3 DNA reads TGTGTCGTGGGGCTGGCGGGAGCAAATGAGCAGTTCTTC. Translation: CVVGLAGANEQFF.

This clonotype was counted ten times or more. V gene TRBV7-9 combines with J gene TRBJ2-1; D gene uncertain. The CDR3 has 17 amino acids. Per germline, CDR1 SEHNR and CDR2 FQNEAQ (reference sequence). V was trimmed by 5 bases and J by 5 bases, leaving 22 bases between them. CDR3 DNA sequence: TGTGCCAGCAGCCCCACCCCTCCTCCCGGTACAGACAATGAGCAGTTCTTC. Residues: CASSPTPPPGTDNEQFF.

This clonotype has ten or more counts. The V gene is TRBV20-1, the J gene TRBJ1-5; D is perhaps TRBD1 (5 bases). Germline V gene data show CDR1 as DFQATT and CDR2 as SNEGSKA (reference sequence). The CDR3 is made up of 12 amino acids. V was shortened by 3 bases and J by 5 bases, with 8 bases between the two germline ends. CDR3 residues: CSASWGDQPQHF. The CDR3 DNA reads TGCAGTGCTAGCTGGGGGGATCAGCCCCAGCATTTT.

In this sample, this clonotype turned up many times. Here the CDR3 reads CASSLAGNQPQHF. CDR3 DNA: TGTGCCAGCAGCTTAGCAGGGAATCAGCCCCAGCATTTT. The rearrangement uses TRBV11-2 and TRBJ1-5, with a tentative D call TRBD1 (5 bases). Trimming pared 1 base from V and 4 bases from J, leaving 5 bases between. The V gene's germline CDR1 is SGHAT and CDR2 FQNNGV. The CDR3 length is 13 residues. Supplemented by reference TRBV11-2 and TRBJ1-5, the full variable domain reads EAGVAQSPRYKIIEKRQSVAFWCNPISGHATLYWYQQILGQGPKLLIQFQNNGVVDDSQLPKDRFSAERLKGVDSTLKIQPAKLEDSAVYLCASSLAGNQPQHFGDGTRLSIL.

At least ten counts were recorded for this clonotype. CDR3 amino acids: CATSTPTGGFETQYF. The CDR3 region has the DNA TGTGCCACCAGCACTCCGACAGGGGGCTTCGAGACCCAGTACTTC. The V gene is TRBV15, the J gene TRBJ2-5, with 10 bases lining up with TRBD1. Trimming at V came to 4 bases and at J to 5 bases, leaving 7 bases not matched to a gene. The germline V gene has CDR1 LNHNV and CDR2 YYDKDF (reference sequence). The CDR3 runs 15 residues.

This clonotype is labeled as medium-sized. Here the CDR3 reads CSVLGPVADTQYF. The CDR3 bases are TGCAGCGTCCTGGGCCCGGTCGCAGATACGCAGTATTTT. This chain joins TRBV29-1 and TRBJ2-3; D is uncertain. Deletions cut 6 bases from V and 4 bases from J, with 14 bases between. The CDR3 extends over 13 amino acids. Germline assignment: CDR1 SQVTM and CDR2 ANQGSEA.

This clonotype was detected many times. The chain recombines TRBV10-3 with TRBJ2-3; D call uncertain. Trimming took 7 bases from V and 3 from J, leaving 11 bases between them. In germline, CDR1 is ENHRY, CDR2 SYGVKD. CDR3 length: 13 residues. Here the CDR3 reads CAITGARTDTQYF. Written as DNA, the CDR3 is TGTGCCATCACCGGAGCTCGGACAGATACGCAGTATTTT.

This clonotype was detected only a few times. The chain couples TRBV3-1 to TRBJ2-2; TRBD2 matches at 10 bases. The CDR3 consists of 19 residues. Germline V gene lookup returns CDR1 LGHDT and CDR2 YNNKEL (reference sequence). V trimming: 3 bases; J trimming: 7 bases; junction bases outside the gene matches: 17. CDR3: CASSQRSWLAGDGNGELFF. As DNA, the CDR3 is TGTGCCAGCAGCCAGAGGTCATGGCTAGCGGGAGATGGAAACGGGGAGCTGTTTTTT.

This clonotype was found many times. This chain connects TRBV20-1 to TRBJ2-4; D unresolved. Trimming removed 1 base from V and 0 bases from J, with 13 bases in between. Germline V CDR1 and CDR2: DFQATT, SNEGSKA (reference sequence). The CDR3 spans 16 residues. The chain's CDR3 is CSARGYGLKAKNIQYF. In DNA, the CDR3 is TGCAGTGCTAGAGGCTACGGCCTTAAAGCCAAAAACATTCAGTACTTC.

This clonotype showed up just a few times. The rearrangement joins TRBV7-2 to TRBJ2-7, with 10 nucleotides matching TRBD1. Germline V gene lookup returns CDR1 SGHTA and CDR2 FQGNSA. Trimming at V came to 4 bases and at J to 1 base, leaving 4 bases not matched to a gene. The CDR3 is 15 residues long. CDR3 sequence reads: CASSYGQGGSYEQYF. The CDR3, as DNA: TGTGCCAGCAGCTATGGACAGGGGGGATCCTACGAGCAGTACTTC.

Ten or more counts support this clonotype. V is TRBV2 and J is TRBJ2-7; D unclear. Germline V gene lookup returns CDR1 SNHLY and CDR2 FYNNEI. Trimming shortened V by 5 bases and J by 0 bases, and 11 bases separated the two germline ends. The CDR3 has 14 amino acids. CDR3 nucleotides: TGTGCCAGCAGTTCGGAAATATCCTCCTACGAGCAGTACTTC. It encodes CASSSEISSYEQYF. Using reference TRBV2 and TRBJ2-7 for the parts outside the CDR3, the full variable domain is EPEVTQTPSHQVTQMGQEVILRCVPISNHLYFYWYRQILGQKVEFLVSFYNNEISEKSEIFDDQFSVERPDGSNFTLKIRSTKLEDSAMYFCASSSEISSYEQYFGPGTRLTVT.

This clonotype has at least ten counts. This sequence joins TRBV4-1 and TRBJ1-2, with D perhaps TRBD1 (6 bases). Trimming removed 3 bases at V and 8 bases at J, with 13 bases between. This CDR3 contains 13 residues. Germline CDR1 is MGHRA and CDR2 is YSYEKL. In DNA, the CDR3 is TGCGCCAGCAGCCATGGGGTACAGGGAGGCTACACCTTC. Encoded protein: CASSHGVQGGYTF.